These 22 T cell receptor beta chains share one sample of origin, sequenced in a study of shared clonotypes between healthy human individuals. Libraries were prepared by immunoSEQ multiplex PCR; TCRdb keeps only in-frame clonotypes and omits some of them. The sample shows hundreds of thousands of clones, roughly 70% of them seen only once. The sample consisted of memory CD4+ T cells sorted from blood. Specified subset: CD45RA-negative fraction. These receptors all stem from a woman aged 25-40 years in good health.

The rearrangement joins TRBV7-8 to TRBJ2-4, with D tentatively TRBD1 (6 bases). The CDR3 is 17 amino acids. Germline CDR1 and CDR2: SGHVS and FQNEAQ. The V gene lost 1 base and the J gene lost 0 bases, with 13 bases spanning the gap. In nucleotides, the CDR3 is TGTGCCAGCAGCTTAGTGCGGACAGCAGTAGCCAAAAACATTCAGTACTTC. Translated, it gives CASSLVRTAVAKNIQYF.

The V and J genes are TRBV11-3 and TRBJ2-7; D is uncertain. This CDR3 contains 13 residues. V gave up 5 bases and J gave up 3 bases, with 11 bases separating them. Germline loops: CDR1 SGHNT, CDR2 YENEEA. The CDR3 DNA follows: TGTGCCAGCAGCCCAGGACCTGGCTACGAGCAGTACTTC. Amino acids: CASSPGPGYEQYF.

The rearrangement uses TRBV2 and TRBJ2-5; no clear D. CDR1 is SNHLY and CDR2 is FYNNEI in the germline V gene. This CDR3 contains 18 residues. The V gene lost 6 bases and the J gene lost 5 bases, with 28 bases spanning the gap. CDR3 DNA sequence: TGTGCCAGCAGCCACGGCGGAGCCTCGCCTCTTGGCTTGGAGACCCAGTACTTC. This translates into CASSHGGASPLGLETQYF.

The chain is built from TRBV28 and TRBJ1-2; no firm D call. V was pared by 4 bases and J by 11 bases, with 14 bases between. CDR3 size: 12 residues. CDR1 MDHEN and CDR2 SYDVKM come from the germline V gene. In nucleotides, the CDR3 is TGTGCCAGCAGTTCCCCATATCACGCTTACACCTTC. Its protein product is CASSSPYHAYTF.

The chain joins TRBV28 to TRBJ2-7; 7 bases are a match to TRBD2. The CDR3 is 15 amino acids. V shed 7 bases, J shed 5 bases, and the junction held 14 bases outside the gene matches. Germline lookup yields CDR1 MDHEN and CDR2 SYDVKM. Written as DNA, the CDR3 is TGTGCCAGCACCTTCTCGGGGGGACGGTTCGACGAGCAGTACTTC. It yields the protein CASTFSGGRFDEQYF.

This chain links TRBV28 with TRBJ2-7; tentative D call: TRBD2 (6 bases). Deletions cut 5 bases from V and 2 bases from J, with 16 bases between. CDR1 and CDR2 (germline): MDHEN, SYDVKM. CDR3 size: 15 residues. The CDR3, as DNA: TGTGCCAGCAGTCGCGCTAGCGAAGTCCCCTACGAGCAGTACTTC. This codes for CASSRASEVPYEQYF.

This clone came up many times. Other DNA variants within this sample encode the same CDR3. The chain joins TRBV20-1 to TRBJ1-1; TRBD1 matches 7 bases. The CDR3 extends over 11 amino acids. Germline loops: CDR1 DFQATT, CDR2 SNEGSKA (reference sequence). Trimming took 6 bases from V and 3 from J; bases not matched to a gene: 1. CDR3 sequence: CSADRDTEAFF. CDR3 coding DNA: TGCAGTGCCGACAGGGACACTGAAGCTTTCTTT.

The chain joins TRBV29-1 to TRBJ2-3; tentatively, D is TRBD2 (6 bases). The germline V and J ends were trimmed by 7 bases and 0 bases, with 11 bases remaining between them. The CDR3 sequence is 13 residues long. Germline CDR1 reads SQVTM; CDR2 reads ANQGSEA. The CDR3 loop is CSGSGDSTDTQYF. Here the CDR3 DNA reads TGCAGCGGTAGCGGAGATAGCACAGATACGCAGTATTTT.

The chain joins TRBV19 to TRBJ1-4; the match to TRBD1 covers 7 bases. CDR1 and CDR2 (germline): LNHDA, SQIVND (reference sequence). V shed 5 bases, J shed 13 bases, and the junction held 7 bases outside the gene matches. CDR3 length: 12 residues. CDR3 in DNA: TGTGCCAGTAGTGGAGAACAGGGGCGACTGTTTTTT. Translation gives CASSGEQGRLFF.

V usage is TRBV27 and J usage is TRBJ2-3; TRBD2 matches 10 bases. This CDR3 spans 18 amino acids. V shed 5 bases and J 0 bases; nucleotides not matched to a gene: 11. Germline V gives CDR1 MNHEY, CDR2 SMNVEV (reference sequence). In DNA form, the CDR3 reads TGTGCCAGCAGTGACCGGTGGGGTAGCGGGGGGAGCACAGATACGCAGTATTTT. This codes for CASSDRWGSGGSTDTQYF.

This chain uses TRBV18 with TRBJ1-4; 8 bases align to TRBD1. The CDR3 consists of 15 residues. Germline loops: CDR1 KGHSH, CDR2 LQKENI. V trimming: 2 bases; J trimming: 3 bases; junction bases outside the gene matches: 2. CDR3 sequence: CASSPRQGPNEKLFF. CDR3 sequence (DNA): TGTGCCAGCTCACCAAGACAGGGGCCTAATGAAAAACTGTTTTTT.

V gene TRBV19 combines with J gene TRBJ1-4; 9 bases line up with TRBD1. V lost 3 bases to trimming and J lost 6 bases; unmatched junction nucleotides: 2. The CDR3 runs 14 residues. Germline V lookup: CDR1 LNHDA, CDR2 SQIVND (reference sequence). The CDR3 protein is CASSIGTGYEKLFF. The CDR3 bases are TGTGCCAGTAGTATTGGGACAGGGTATGAAAAACTGTTTTTT.

The chain uses TRBV6-5 and TRBJ2-2, with 7 nucleotides matching TRBD2. J lost 4 bases, V lost 7 bases, and 6 bases had no gene match. This CDR3 is 14 amino acids long. Germline CDR1 MNHEY, CDR2 SVGAGI. CDR3 nucleotides: TGTGCCAGCAACCAAGGCGGGAGCACCGGGGAGCTGTTTTTT. Its translation is CASNQGGSTGELFF.

This chain uses TRBV18 with TRBJ2-7; 13 nucleotides line up with TRBD2. The CDR3 loop spans 17 amino acids. V gave up 6 bases and J gave up 1 base; unmatched junction bases: 9. The germline CDR1 and CDR2 sequences are KGHSH and LQKENI. The CDR3 bases are TGTGCCAGCTCCCGGGCCGTACTAGCGGGAGGGTCCTACGAGCAGTACTTC. Residues: CASSRAVLAGGSYEQYF.

This clone was recorded only once. The gene calls are TRBV6-1 and TRBJ2-2, with 8 bases fitting TRBD1. Trimming took 5 bases from V and 1 from J; bases not matched to a gene: 3. CDR3 length: 15 residues. Germline CDR1 and CDR2: MNHNS and SASEGT. CDR3 sequence (DNA): TGTGCCAGCAGTACGGACAGGGTGAACACCGGGGAGCTGTTTTTT. It codes for CASSTDRVNTGELFF.

The chain uses TRBV11-2 and TRBJ2-7, with D perhaps TRBD1 (5 bases). Germline V lookup: CDR1 SGHAT, CDR2 FQNNGV. V was shortened by 4 bases and J by 4 bases, with 20 bases between the two germline ends. The length of the CDR3 is 16 residues. The DNA of the CDR3 is TGTGCCAGCAGCTCCCTAGACAGACTGAACACTTACGAGCAGTACTTC. Translated: CASSSLDRLNTYEQYF.

This rearrangement joins TRBV25-1 to TRBJ2-7; 9 bases are shared with TRBD1. The V gene end was trimmed by 3 bases and the J gene end by 0 bases; junction bases not matched to a gene: 6. The CDR3 has 16 amino acids. Germline assignment: CDR1 MGHDK and CDR2 SYGVNS. The CDR3 protein is CASSDTGTGNSYEQYF. CDR3 nucleotide sequence: TGTGCCAGCAGTGACACCGGGACAGGGAACTCCTACGAGCAGTACTTC.

CDR3 sequence: CASSLSGVEETQYF. CDR3 nucleotides: TGTGCCAGCAGCTTATCAGGGGTGGAGGAGACCCAGTACTTC. This rearrangement joins TRBV7-3 to TRBJ2-5; tentative D call: TRBD1 (6 bases). The CDR3 runs to 14 residues. Germline CDR1 is SGHTA and CDR2 is FQGTGA. Trimming shortened V by 2 bases and J by 5 bases, and 12 bases separated the two germline ends.

Turning to this clone: Within the sample, other DNA sequences also encode this same CDR3. This sequence joins TRBV29-1 and TRBJ2-1; the match to TRBD2 covers 8 bases. This CDR3 region has 13 residues. The germline V gene has CDR1 SQVTM and CDR2 ANQGSEA. V gave up 3 bases and J gave up 2 bases; unmatched junction bases: 0. CDR3 sequence: CSVEREAYNEQFF. In nucleotides, the CDR3 is TGCAGCGTTGAGCGGGAGGCCTACAATGAGCAGTTCTTC.

The rearrangement uses TRBV5-6 and TRBJ1-5, with 9 bases fitting TRBD1. V lost 1 base, J lost 5 bases, and 4 bases stayed unmatched. This CDR3 contains 15 residues. Germline V gene data show CDR1 as SGHDT and CDR2 as YYEEEE. CDR3 residues: CASSLLGQGYQPQHF. CDR3 DNA: TGTGCCAGCAGCTTGTTGGGACAGGGCTATCAGCCCCAGCATTTT.

This sequence joins TRBV5-1 and TRBJ2-7; the D gene is possibly TRBD2 (6 bases). V was shortened by 6 bases and J by 5 bases, with 12 bases between the two germline ends. Germline V gives CDR1 SGHRS, CDR2 YFSETQ. The CDR3 extends over 12 amino acids. The CDR3 sequence is CASTGDWNEQYF. The CDR3 DNA sequence: TGCGCCAGCACCGGGGACTGGAACGAGCAGTACTTC.

The V and J genes are TRBV27 and TRBJ1-1, with TRBD1 matching over 8 bases. CDR1 and CDR2 from the germline V gene are MNHEY and SMNVEV (reference sequence). This CDR3 is 17 amino acids long. After removal of 2 bases from V and 4 bases from J, the junction contained 12 bases not matched to a gene. The CDR3 reads CASSLRGRTGKSTEAFF. DNA of the CDR3: TGTGCCAGCAGTTTACGGGGTAGGACAGGGAAGAGCACTGAAGCTTTCTTT.